This T cell receptor (beta chain) was captured in a study of T cells in Graves' hyperthyroidism and ophthalmopathy. CDR1 LGHDT and CDR2 YNNKEL come from the germline V gene (reference sequence). V lost 0 bases, J lost 1 base, and 3 bases stayed unmatched. CDR3 size: 16 residues. This clonotype was detected only a few times. Authors of the study amplified TCR beta CDR3 regions from RNA transcripts. HTBI primers were the set used in a first-round RT-PCR of the TCR CDR3. In TCRdb, the multiplex PCR reads were re-called with MiXCR into one record per CDR3 protein. The table records about 380,000 distinct CDR3 sequences, about 14% of them present only once.

The sample was blood. The origin of this receptor is a young man with Graves' hyperthyroidism that later progressed to Graves' ophthalmopathy. This chain uses TRBV3-1 with TRBJ2-3, with 8 positions matching TRBD1. CDR3 DNA sequence: TGTGCCAGCAGCCAAGATGGGGGACAGGGCACAGATACGCAGTATTTT. The encoded protein is CASSQDGGQGTDTQYF.